The source of this T cell receptor (beta chain) is a study of blood T cell repertoires in COVID-19. Seattle-derived patients entered the study during active infection and were followed longitudinally. With V trimmed by 0 bases and J by 3 bases, 6 bases remained unmatched. The CDR3 spans 15 residues. Germline V CDR1 and CDR2: SGHRS, YFSETQ. Original handling: Estimated nucleated cell counts came from reference gene primer amplification. Method: immunoSEQ multiplex PCR; TCRdb's copy keeps in-frame clones and lacks some. V and J calls and clone size come straight from that table; D and trimming were deduced from the DNA. This sample yields hundreds of thousands of clones, of which approximately 87% are seen a single time; over 6% belongs to the top ten.

This receptor was identified in a woman in her forties or fifties with COVID-19, enrolled during active disease. Sequencing input: peripheral blood. V and J are TRBV5-1 and TRBJ2-7, with 7 positions matching TRBD1. The CDR3 region has the DNA TGCGCCAGCAGCTTGGAGGGGGACAGTCACTACGAGCAGTACTTC. Translating gives CASSLEGDSHYEQYF. The full variable domain, rest sourced from reference TRBV5-1 and TRBJ2-7, is KAGVTQTPRYLIKTRGQQVTLSCSPISGHRSVSWYQQTPGQGLQFLFEYFSETQRNKGNFPGRFSGRQFSNSRSEMNVSTLELGDSALYLCASSLEGDSHYEQYFGPGTRLTVT.